One and the same sample provided the 24 T cell receptor beta chains below, sequenced in a study of T cell responses to AZD1222 COVID-19 vaccine (dated by TCRdb to the early 2020s). Libraries were constructed by the immunoSEQ multiplex PCR assay. The immuneACCESS repertoire file appears here via TCRdb, limited to in-frame rearrangements. These files lack a portion of the clones; in checked studies, under half of the deficit traces to unresolved V genes, and the cause of the others is not known. The sample includes roughly 120,000 clones, with 80% to 90% observed a single time. About 1.6% of the sample goes to the ten largest clones. The time point label of this sample denotes: baseline before first vaccination. This specimen consisted of peripheral blood, obtained on day 0 of AZD1222 vaccination. The origin of the receptors is an adult in good health.

The V call is TRBV5-1, the J call TRBJ1-2, with D hard to call. Trimming removed 5 bases from V and 8 bases from J, with 13 bases in between. The CDR3 sequence is 12 residues long. Germline-derived CDR1 and CDR2 are SGHRS and YFSETQ. The DNA of the CDR3 is TGCGCCAGCAGATTTGAGGGCTGGGGCTACACCTTC. Its translation is CASRFEGWGYTF.

V and J are TRBV7-2 and TRBJ2-3; a possible D gene is TRBD2 (6 bases). Germline CDR1 and CDR2: SGHTA and FQGNSA. V lost 6 bases, J lost 4 bases, and 20 bases lay in between. The CDR3 has 16 amino acids. In DNA, the CDR3 is TGTGCCAGCAGTAGCTCTCGAGGCGGGACCTCAGATACGCAGTATTTT. Translated: CASSSSRGGTSDTQYF. Filled out from reference TRBV7-2 and TRBJ2-3, the complete variable domain reads GAGVSQSPSNKVTEKGKDVELRCDPISGHTALYWYRQSLGQGLEFLIYFQGNSAPDKSGLPSDRFSAERTGGSVSTLTIQRTQQEDSAVYLCASSSSRGGTSDTQYFGPGTRLTVL.

In DNA form, the CDR3 reads TGTGCCAGCAGCTTATCTAGCGGGAGGGCCATGTGGGAGACCCAGTACTTC. Encoded protein: CASSLSSGRAMWETQYF. The chain carries TRBV11-3 and TRBJ2-5, with 12 bases fitting TRBD2. The junction had 9 bases not matched to a gene; V was cut back by 2 bases and J by 5 bases. This CDR3 has 17 residues. Looked up from germline, CDR1 is SGHNT and CDR2 is YENEEA.

The chain recombines TRBV18 with TRBJ1-2; 8 bases fit TRBD1. CDR1 KGHSH and CDR2 LQKENI come from the germline V gene. Unmatched junction bases numbered 12, after V lost 3 bases and J lost 0 bases. The CDR3 spans 18 residues. The CDR3, as DNA: TGTGCCAGCTCACCGTTGGCCAGGGGGCAGGAGGCTAACTATGGCTACACCTTC. Translation: CASSPLARGQEANYGYTF.

This chain connects TRBV3-1 (or the pseudogene TRBV3-2) to TRBJ2-7; 7 bases fit TRBD1. Unmatched junction bases numbered 11, after V lost 4 bases and J lost 2 bases. Germline-derived CDR1 and CDR2 are LGHDT and YNNKEL (reference sequence). CDR3 length equals 16 residues. The CDR3, as DNA: TGTGCCAGCAGCCTCGGGACAGCGAGACTAACCTACGAGCAGTACTTC. This translates into CASSLGTARLTYEQYF.

CDR3: CASSLARGNSPLHF. CDR3 sequence (DNA): TGCGCCAGCAGCTTGGCCAGGGGGAATTCACCCCTCCACTTT. This chain links TRBV5-1 with TRBJ1-6; 7 bases match TRBD1. The CDR3 spans 14 residues. From germline, CDR1 is SGHRS and CDR2 YFSETQ. V lost 0 bases and J lost 7; bases outside the gene matches: 1.

This chain links TRBV4-3 with TRBJ1-6, with a weak D call TRBD1 (5 bases). Germline assignment: CDR1 LGHNA and CDR2 YSLEER. This CDR3 contains 17 residues. Trimming removed 1 base at V and 6 bases at J, with 16 bases between. CDR3 sequence: CASSQARELSLNSPLHF. Written as DNA, the CDR3 is TGCGCCAGCAGCCAAGCCAGGGAGCTGAGCCTTAATTCACCCCTCCACTTT.

This rearrangement joins TRBV11-3 to TRBJ1-1; TRBD1 aligns across 8 bases. The V gene's germline CDR1 is SGHNT and CDR2 YENEEA. J was trimmed by 1 base and V by 2 bases; bases with no gene match: 12. The CDR3 is 18 residues long. The CDR3 here is CASSLYLRAGGSNTEAFF. CDR3 DNA: TGTGCCAGCAGCTTATACCTTAGGGCAGGGGGCTCGAACACTGAAGCTTTCTTT. Looking up the rest from reference TRBV11-3 and TRBJ1-1 gives the full variable domain: EAGVVQSPRYKIIEKKQPVAFWCNPISGHNTLYWYLQNLGQGPELLIRYENEEAVDDSQLPKDRFSAERLKGVDSTLKIQPAELGDSAVYLCASSLYLRAGGSNTEAFFGQGTRLTVV.

This clone was seen a handful of times. V usage is TRBV5-4 and J usage is TRBJ1-2, with D possibly being TRBD1 (6 bases). The CDR3 runs to 15 residues. V was trimmed by 4 bases and J by 8 bases, leaving 21 bases between them. Germline lookup yields CDR1 SGHNT and CDR2 YYREEE (reference sequence). Here the CDR3 DNA reads TGTGCCAGCAGCCCCACCTTGGACAGACTATGGGGCTACACCTTC. Translating gives CASSPTLDRLWGYTF.

This chain links TRBV10-1 with TRBJ2-7, with 7 bases fitting TRBD1. V was pared by 7 bases and J by 5 bases, with 11 bases of the junction left unmatched. Looked up from germline, CDR1 is WNHNN and CDR2 is SYGVQD (reference sequence). The CDR3 contains 14 residues. The CDR3 reads CASIGAGGVHEQYF. The CDR3 DNA reads as TGCGCCAGCATCGGGGCAGGGGGAGTCCACGAGCAGTACTTC.

As regards this clone: Additional DNA sequences in this sample encode the identical CDR3. The CDR3 nucleotides read TGTGCCAGCAGTGAAAGGACAGGGGGGTGGCCCTACGAGCAGTACTTC. Translated, it gives CASSERTGGWPYEQYF. The chain uses TRBV2 and TRBJ2-7, with TRBD1 matching 10 bases. V was clipped by 2 bases and J by 2 bases; unmatched bases: 6. CDR3 length equals 16 residues. The germline V gene encodes CDR1 SNHLY and CDR2 FYNNEI.

The rearrangement links TRBV30 to TRBJ1-6; 8 nucleotides match TRBD1. This CDR3 has 13 residues. V trimming: 4 bases; J trimming: 7 bases; junction bases outside the gene matches: 3. The germline V gene has CDR1 GTSNPN and CDR2 SVGIG (reference sequence). CDR3 in amino acids: CAWTGQGNSPLHF. CDR3 in DNA: TGTGCCTGGACCGGACAGGGAAATTCACCCCTCCACTTT.

The chain recombines TRBV5-1 with TRBJ1-4, with D hard to call. Germline V CDR1 and CDR2: SGHRS, YFSETQ. Trimming removed 2 bases at V and 0 bases at J, with 5 bases between. There are 14 residues in the CDR3. The CDR3 loop is CASSLGATNEKLFF. CDR3 DNA sequence: TGCGCCAGCAGCTTAGGTGCAACTAATGAAAAACTGTTTTTT. The full variable domain, its missing parts supplied by reference TRBV5-1 and TRBJ1-4, is KAGVTQTPRYLIKTRGQQVTLSCSPISGHRSVSWYQQTPGQGLQFLFEYFSETQRNKGNFPGRFSGRQFSNSRSEMNVSTLELGDSALYLCASSLGATNEKLFFGSGTQLSVL.

The V call is TRBV6-6, the J call TRBJ2-7; the match to TRBD2 covers 8 bases. The CDR3 consists of 14 residues. Trimming took 10 bases from V and 3 from J; bases not matched to a gene: 11. Germline lookup yields CDR1 MNHNY and CDR2 SVGAGI (reference sequence). CDR3 in amino acids: CATRTSGQSYEQYF. DNA for the CDR3: TGTGCCACCCGAACTAGCGGCCAAAGCTACGAGCAGTACTTC.

This chain connects TRBV30 to TRBJ1-1; the D is unclear. V lost 2 bases to trimming and J lost 3 bases, with 16 bases between them. The CDR3 covers 15 residues. In germline, CDR1 is GTSNPN, CDR2 SVGIG (reference sequence). This CDR3 reads CAWSWQEAWDTEAFF. The CDR3 bases are TGTGCCTGGAGTTGGCAGGAGGCCTGGGACACTGAAGCTTTCTTT.

The chain is built from TRBV3-1 (or the pseudogene TRBV3-2) and TRBJ1-5, with D hard to call. The CDR3 consists of 15 residues. CDR1 LGHDT and CDR2 YNNKEL come from the germline V gene (reference sequence). V gave up 3 bases and J gave up 3 bases, with 12 bases separating them. This CDR3 reads CASSQEGAINQPQHF. CDR3 bases: TGTGCCAGCAGCCAGGAGGGAGCGATCAATCAGCCCCAGCATTTT.

This sequence joins TRBV7-3 and TRBJ2-7, with TRBD2 as a possible D gene (5 bases). The V and J ends lost 2 bases and 0 bases respectively, with 8 bases between them. CDR3 length: 14 amino acids. Germline-derived CDR1 and CDR2 are SGHTA and FQGTGA. The CDR3 is CASSLYGSSYEQYF. CDR3 coding DNA: TGTGCCAGCAGCTTATATGGGAGCTCCTACGAGCAGTACTTC.

The CDR3 region is CASSLQGQGVDEQFF. DNA for the CDR3: TGTGCCAGCAGTTTGCAAGGACAGGGGGTGGATGAGCAGTTCTTC. The chain is built from TRBV28 and TRBJ2-1; 10 nucleotides line up with TRBD1. CDR1 and CDR2 from the germline V gene are MDHEN and SYDVKM. V trimming: 3 bases; J trimming: 8 bases; junction bases outside the gene matches: 7. The CDR3 extends over 15 amino acids.

The chain has TRBV18 and TRBJ1-6, with 8 bases identical to TRBD1. CDR1 KGHSH and CDR2 LQKENI come from the germline V gene. The CDR3 is made up of 16 amino acids. Germline trimming cut 5 bases from V and 7 bases from J; bases unmatched to any gene: 10. The CDR3 reads CASSISQGAGNSPLHF. The CDR3 nucleotides are TGTGCCAGCTCAATTTCCCAGGGGGCCGGGAATTCACCCCTCCACTTT.

The rearrangement joins TRBV19 to TRBJ2-1, with D possibly TRBD2 on 5 matching bases. V was pared by 7 bases and J by 10 bases, with 14 bases between. In germline, CDR1 is LNHDA, CDR2 SQIVND (reference sequence). The CDR3 loop spans 12 amino acids. This CDR3 is CASNSYPGEQFF. CDR3 nucleotides: TGTGCCAGTAACTCTTATCCGGGAGAGCAGTTCTTC.

This clone was counted between two and nine times. V gene TRBV7-2 combines with J gene TRBJ1-1; D is undetermined. Per germline, CDR1 SGHTA and CDR2 FQGNSA. The CDR3 has 12 residues. Trimming stripped 2 bases from V and 5 bases from J, with 6 bases between. The chain's CDR3 is CASSLTLTEAFF. CDR3 nucleotides: TGTGCCAGCAGCTTAACATTGACTGAAGCTTTCTTT.

The gene calls are TRBV19 and TRBJ1-6; 9 positions match TRBD1. V trimming: 5 bases; J trimming: 4 bases; junction bases outside the gene matches: 9. The CDR3 loop spans 17 amino acids. CDR1 and CDR2 from the germline V gene are LNHDA and SQIVND (reference sequence). This CDR3 reads CASSLRDRVSYNSPLHF. The CDR3 DNA is TGTGCCAGTAGTCTCCGGGACAGGGTTTCTTATAATTCACCCCTCCACTTT.

The V and J genes are TRBV5-1 and TRBJ2-7; D gene ambiguous. Trimming removed 3 bases at V and 5 bases at J, with 9 bases between. The CDR3 covers 12 residues. The germline V gene has CDR1 SGHRS and CDR2 YFSETQ. As DNA, the CDR3 is TGCGCCAGCAGCTCATACCGGAACGAGCAGTACTTC. It translates to CASSSYRNEQYF.

The rearrangement joins TRBV29-1 to TRBJ1-3; D ambiguous. The germline V gene has CDR1 SQVTM and CDR2 ANQGSEA. CDR3 length: 16 amino acids. The ends were cut back, 6 bases at V and 0 bases at J, with 18 bases in the middle. The DNA for the CDR3 is TGCAGCGTCCGAGGTGGGGTCCCTGGCTCTGGAAACACCATATATTTT. It encodes CSVRGGVPGSGNTIYF.